Listed below are T cell receptor beta chains from one sample, sequenced in a study of blood T cell repertoires in COVID-19. The data were produced by immunoSEQ multiplex PCR, yet TCRdb's version contains in-frame clones alone and is incomplete. The profile shows a few hundred thousand clones, over 75% of them singletons. Source material: peripheral blood. Receptor source: a man aged 18 to 29 with active or convalescent COVID-19. Each CDR3 is given with its conserved first and last residue. Fields, in order: clone size, J gene, V gene, CDR3 protein. Size values are once, few and many counts, or a class for expanded clones, and some rows have none.

>few|TRBJ1-5|TRBV6-1
CASSEWVIRGGSNQPQHF
>NA|TRBJ2-6|TRBV2
CASSEPGLGANVLTF
>few|TRBJ1-5|TRBV7-9
CASSSSERERPQHF
>NA|TRBJ1-5|TRBV19
CASQVGNQPQHF
>NA|TRBJ2-7|TRBV29-1
CSVVRVSPDNEQYF
>NA|TRBJ2-1|TRBV19
CASSKQDRYNEQFF
>NA|TRBJ2-3|TRBV7-8
CASSLHPGADTQYF
>few|TRBJ1-2|TRBV19
CASSSDRDGYTF
>few|TRBJ1-1|TRBV3-1/TRBV3-2
CASSQGTGSEAFF
>NA|TRBJ2-3|TRBV10-1
CACLTSGCEWDTQYF